The table lists the clone carrying this T cell receptor (beta chain) with many counts. The target antigen is unknown. The CDR3 goes on 3 residues after the read ends, and that part is filled in from the germline J gene. V was pared by 0 bases and J by 6 bases, with 12 bases between. The CDR3 runs 16 residues. The germline V gene encodes CDR1 ENHRY and CDR2 SYGVKD. This record comes from a study of T cell clonality in common variable immunodeficiency. Findings and caveats of the study: What drives increased CVID clonality needs T cell subpopulation sequencing.

The repertoire was sequenced with immunoSEQ multiplex PCR; TCRdb's copy has only in-frame clones and lacks some. Reported are about 52,000 clones, none seen only once; the ten largest carry about 2%. The receptor was derived from a person aged 18-70 years in good health. Sequenced input: peripheral blood mononuclear cells. The gene calls are TRBV10-3 and TRBJ1-6, with unresolved D. CDR3 amino acids: CAISESVRAGNSPLHF. CDR3 DNA, as far as it was read: TGTGCCATCAGTGAGTCGGTGAGGGCAGGTAATTCACCC.